This T cell receptor beta chain stems from a study of metastatic and nonmetastatic thyroid tumors. Each patient went into thyroid surgery without having received any treatment. Through MiXCR, TCRdb re-clonotyped the PCR reads. The sample lists some 21,000 clones; about 10% were seen once. The table lists this clone with many counts. Sequence at one end of the junction differs from germline and may be a read error. The CDR3 is made up of 13 amino acids. CDR1 and CDR2 from the germline V gene are SGHDT and YYEEEE. The sample comprised blood. This receptor was obtained from a female donor with papillary thyroid cancer or a benign thyroid nodule (not recorded which). Some clones in this sample may be carry-over from other donors' samples. The chain uses TRBV5-6 and TRBJ1-2, with D perhaps TRBD1 (5 bases). As DNA, the CDR3 is TGTGCCAGCAGCCCGTGGGGGAGTTATGGTTACACCTTC. Translated: CASSPWGSYGYTF.